This T cell receptor (beta chain) was recorded in a study of blood T cell repertoires in COVID-19. For the study at large: Acute and convalescent COVID-19 samples came from the United States, Italy and Spain. Sources were T cells, B-cell-depleted T cells, or PBMCs; the material itself was cDNA or gDNA.

Seattle patient enrollment occurred during active infection, with longitudinal follow-up thereafter. This CDR3 spans 12 amino acids. CDR1 and CDR2 (germline): SGHRS, YFSETQ. Trimming pared 4 bases from V and 2 bases from J, leaving 6 bases between. Authors' data handling: Amplified reference gene primers provided the basis for estimating nucleated cell counts. Generated by immunoSEQ multiplex PCR, the TCRdb table keeps only in-frame clones and is missing some. V, J and clone size reflect that table, while D and trimming were determined from the DNA. The sample consists of a few hundred thousand clones, about 90% of them appearing once.

The specimen was peripheral blood. This chain links TRBV5-1 with TRBJ2-5, with D unresolved. The sequence was obtained from a woman in her twenties or thirties with COVID-19, enrolled during active disease. CDR3 amino acids: CASSPNQETQYF. The CDR3 DNA sequence: TGCGCCAGCAGCCCAAATCAAGAGACCCAGTACTTC.